Detailed here is one T cell receptor (beta chain). Its antigen remains unidentified. The sample comes from a study of PD-1 blockade in classical Hodgkin lymphoma. Each patient relapsed following autologous stem cell transplantation, and prior brentuximab vedotin exposure differed. Each best response was a complete response, a partial response or progressive disease. General observations from the study: Healthy donors were reported to have higher baseline TCR diversity than newly diagnosed patients. No one has yet defined what causes the repertoire differences, which may be disease activity or prior therapy.

TCRdb's copy holds only in-frame clones and misses some; the assay was immunoSEQ multiplex PCR. Of 90,000 to 100,000 clones detected, around nine tenths appear once; the ten largest clones hold 2.5% to 3.5%. Sequenced here: peripheral blood mononuclear cells (PBMCs), sampled at baseline. The receptor comes from a human donor with classical Hodgkin lymphoma.

This chain's CDR3 is CASSSQGESGSPLHF. CDR3 DNA: TGTGCCAGCAGCTCACAGGGGGAAAGCGGTTCACCCCTCCACTTT. The chain has TRBV7-8 and TRBJ1-6, with 8 bases fitting TRBD1. With 4 bases clipped from V and 9 bases from J, the junction kept 8 bases outside the gene matches. The CDR3 extends over 15 amino acids. Germline assignment: CDR1 SGHVS and CDR2 FQNEAQ.